The 15 T cell receptor beta chains below all came from one sample that was sequenced in a study of CD8+CD57+ T cells in acquired aplastic anemia. Profiles of TCR beta VDJ and CDR3 were generated from a genomic DNA template. TCRdb passed the reads through MiXCR, listing each CDR3 protein once. The sample lists fewer than 70,000 distinct CDR3 sequences, approximately 54% occurring once. Input material: sorted CD4+, CD8+, or CD8+CD57+ T cells (not recorded which) from PBMCs. The receptors come from a human donor in good health, serving as a control.

V and J are TRBV19 and TRBJ1-5; D is unclear. Trimming took 6 bases from V and 2 from J, leaving 2 bases between them. CDR1 LNHDA and CDR2 SQIVND come from the germline V gene (reference sequence). This CDR3 has 11 amino acids. This CDR3 reads CASRGNQPQHF. The CDR3 nucleotides are TGTGCCAGTAGGGGCAATCAGCCCCAGCATTTT.

This clonotype is deemed medium-sized (0.01 to 0.1%). This chain connects TRBV7-9 to TRBJ1-2; TRBD1 matches at 7 bases. The V and J ends lost 5 bases and 6 bases, in that order; junction bases with no gene match: 6. Germline V gene sequence: CDR1 SEHNR, CDR2 FQNEAQ (reference sequence). The CDR3 has 13 amino acids. The CDR3 DNA follows: TGTGCCAGCAGCCTCACAGGGGTGGATGGCTACACCTTC. Translation gives CASSLTGVDGYTF.

The chain links TRBV9 to TRBJ2-5; 7 nucleotides align to TRBD2. CDR3 length: 15 residues. The V and J ends lost 3 bases and 3 bases, in that order; junction bases with no gene match: 8. Germline CDR1 reads SGDLS; CDR2 reads YYNGEE. Written as DNA, the CDR3 is TGTGCCAGCAGCGGACACGGGGGGACGGAAGAGACCCAGTACTTC. This sequence encodes CASSGHGGTEETQYF.

This clonotype was observed at least ten times. The CDR3 DNA sequence: TGCGCCAGCAGCCAAGATCTTTTCGGGTTCTCGAACACTGAAGCTTTCTTT. Its translation is CASSQDLFGFSNTEAFF. The chain combines TRBV4-1 with TRBJ1-1; D is unclear. The V gene's germline CDR1 is MGHRA and CDR2 YSYEKL. The V end lost 0 bases, the J end lost 1 base, and 15 bases lay between the germline ends. The CDR3 has 17 residues.

This clonotype was observed a single time. J is TRBJ2-1 and V is TRBV29-1; 8 bases line up with TRBD2. V trimming: 6 bases; J trimming: 8 bases; junction bases outside the gene matches: 12. Per the germline V gene, CDR1 is SQVTM and CDR2 is ANQGSEA. The CDR3 is made up of 14 amino acids. The chain's CDR3 is CSVPYGGARDEQFF. For the CDR3, the DNA is TGCAGCGTCCCCTACGGGGGGGCCCGGGATGAGCAGTTCTTC.

This clonotype was seen many times. The junction does not match germline at one end; this may be a read error. The chain is built from TRBV9 and TRBJ2-7, with 8 nucleotides matching TRBD2. Germline assignment: CDR1 SGDLS and CDR2 YYNGEE. CDR3 length equals 15 residues. The DNA of the CDR3 is TGTGCCAGCAGCGCGAGCGGGAGTTTATCCTCCGAGCAGTACTTC. This encodes CASSASGSLSSEQYF.

This chain links TRBV5-6 with TRBJ2-1, with no clear D. CDR3 length: 12 amino acids. V was cut by 2 bases and J by 10 bases, with 10 bases left in between. Germline lookup yields CDR1 SGHDT and CDR2 YYEEEE. The CDR3 here is CASSLTAREQFF. Written as DNA, the CDR3 is TGTGCCAGCAGCTTAACAGCGAGGGAGCAGTTCTTC.

The chain couples TRBV20-1 to TRBJ2-7; TRBD1 agrees at 7 bases. Trimming cost V 5 bases and J 0 bases; bases outside gene matches: 7. The CDR3 runs 14 residues. Germline V gene sequence: CDR1 DFQATT, CDR2 SNEGSKA (reference sequence). CDR3 bases: TGCAGTGCTGGTGGACAGGATTACTCCTACGAGCAGTACTTC. This sequence encodes CSAGGQDYSYEQYF.

To note about this clonotype: The CDR3 ends on some other residue instead of the conserved phenylalanine or tryptophan, so this is likely a read error. The chain has TRBV11-2 and TRBJ2-1; 9 bases agree with TRBD2. The V gene end was trimmed by 4 bases and the J gene end by 10 bases; junction bases not matched to a gene: 8. CDR3 length: 14 amino acids. CDR1 SGHAT and CDR2 FQNNGV come from the germline V gene. The CDR3 loop reads CASSWGGRADEQFL. The CDR3 DNA reads TGTGCCAGCAGCTGGGGCGGGAGGGCCGACGAGCAGTTCCTC.

This clonotype turned up a few times. The chain links TRBV7-9 to TRBJ2-7; D is perhaps TRBD1 (6 bases). Trimming removed 2 bases from V and 9 bases from J, with 17 bases in between. CDR3 length: 14 residues. Germline V gene data show CDR1 as SEHNR and CDR2 as FQNEAQ (reference sequence). This chain's CDR3 is CASSLSRTADGQYF. DNA of the CDR3: TGTGCCAGCAGCTTAAGCCGGACAGCGGACGGGCAGTACTTC.

The chain links TRBV7-9 to TRBJ1-1; 7 bases are shared with TRBD1. Germline V gene sequence: CDR1 SEHNR, CDR2 FQNEAQ (reference sequence). The CDR3 has 14 residues. The trim removed 4 bases at V and 4 bases at J, leaving 6 bases unmatched. CDR3 sequence reads: CASSWTGPITEAFF. CDR3 sequence (DNA): TGTGCCAGCAGCTGGACAGGACCGATCACTGAAGCTTTCTTT. Together with reference TRBV7-9 and TRBJ1-1, the CDR3 gives the full variable domain: DTGVSQNPRHKITKRGQNVTFRCDPISEHNRLYWYRQTLGQGPEFLTYFQNEAQLEKSRLLSDRFSAERPKGSFSTLEIQRTEQGDSAMYLCASSWTGPITEAFFGQGTRLTVV.

The count of this clonotype is one. The rearrangement links TRBV19 to TRBJ2-2, with D possibly matching TRBD2 (5 bases). Trimming left V 4 bases short and J 7 bases short, with 13 bases between. Germline CDR1 LNHDA, CDR2 SQIVND (reference sequence). This CDR3 contains 14 residues. The CDR3 is CASSSLGGGGELFF. The CDR3, as DNA: TGTGCCAGTAGTAGCCTAGGAGGTGGCGGGGAGCTGTTTTTT.

This clonotype is medium-sized (0.01 to 0.1%) by share. The V gene is TRBV2, the J gene TRBJ2-7; D tentatively reads TRBD1 or TRBD2 (5 bases each). V was shortened by 9 bases and J by 7 bases, with 16 bases between the two germline ends. The V gene's germline CDR1 is SNHLY and CDR2 FYNNEI. The CDR3 has 12 residues. The CDR3 coding sequence is TGTGCCAGGCCGGGACCCGCCGGGGAGCAGTACTTC. Encoded protein: CARPGPAGEQYF.

This clonotype was counted ten times or more. The chain employs TRBV30 and TRBJ1-2; 9 bases match TRBD1. V lost 5 bases and J lost 1; bases outside the gene matches: 2. Germline lookup yields CDR1 GTSNPN and CDR2 SVGIG (reference sequence). The CDR3 extends over 13 amino acids. CDR3 region: CAWEGQGNYGYTF. The CDR3 region has the DNA TGTGCCTGGGAGGGACAGGGTAACTATGGCTACACCTTC.

This clonotype was detected a few times. V is TRBV7-2 and J is TRBJ2-5; D gene ambiguous. This CDR3 region has 13 residues. CDR1 is SGHTA and CDR2 is FQGNSA in the germline V gene. V lost 0 bases, J lost 4 bases, and 6 bases lay in between. DNA of the CDR3: TGTGCCAGCAGCTTAGCTCGTAGAGAGACCCAGTACTTC. Encoded protein: CASSLARRETQYF. Full variable domain (outside the CDR3, taken from reference TRBV7-2 and TRBJ2-5): GAGVSQSPSNKVTEKGKDVELRCDPISGHTALYWYRQSLGQGLEFLIYFQGNSAPDKSGLPSDRFSAERTGGSVSTLTIQRTQQEDSAVYLCASSLARRETQYFGPGTRLLVL.